A selection of T cell receptor beta chains follows, all from one sample in a study of T cell responses to AZD1222 COVID-19 vaccine. The repertoire was sequenced with immunoSEQ multiplex PCR; TCRdb's copy has only in-frame clones and lacks some. The sample carries 80,000 to 95,000 clones, almost 90% recorded once. The source was peripheral blood, collected 28 days after the second AZD1222 dose. The receptors here all came from an adult who received the AZD1222 COVID-19 vaccine. The CDR3 runs from the conserved cysteine through the conserved F or W. The order of the fields is D gene, V gene, clone size, J gene, CDR3 DNA, CDR3 protein. The D gene is left open where the match is weak. Clone size is not always given. Where it is, it says once, few, many or a class for expanded clones.

.	TRBV4-2	.	TRBJ2-7	TGTGCCAGCAGCCAAGCCGACGAGCGCCGCTACGAGCAGTACTTC	CASSQADERRYEQYF
.	TRBV28	.	TRBJ1-4	TGTGCCAGCAGTTTATCAGGAGAAAAACTGTTTTTT	CASSLSGEKLFF
.	TRBV13	once	TRBJ1-1	TGTGCCAGCAGCTTAGTCGGGAGGACTGAAGCTTTCTTT	CASSLVGRTEAFF
.	TRBV28	.	TRBJ2-7	TGTGCCAGCAGTCCCATAGATACCCTCTACGAGCAGTACTTC	CASSPIDTLYEQYF
.	TRBV7-2	.	TRBJ1-4	TGTGCCAGCAGCGCCGTGACAGCACGTAATGAAAAACTGTTTTTT	CASSAVTARNEKLFF
.	TRBV7-2	.	TRBJ1-5	TGTGCCAGCAGCTTAGGCTCCCTCTATAGCAATCAGCCCCAGCATTTT	CASSLGSLYSNQPQHF
.	TRBV30	.	TRBJ2-2	TGTGCCTGGAAGGAGGGTCTGAACACCGGGGAGCTGTTTTTT	CAWKEGLNTGELFF
TRBD1	TRBV10-3	.	TRBJ2-1	TGTGCCATCAGTGAAAGGACAGGTTCCTACAATGAGCAGTTCTTC	CAISERTGSYNEQFF
TRBD1	TRBV14	.	TRBJ2-7	TGTGCCAGCAGCCCCTGGGGACAGGGACGTTCCTACGAGCAGTACTTC	CASSPWGQGRSYEQYF
.	TRBV9	few	TRBJ1-1	TGTGCCAGCAGCGGGACAGCGAACACTGAAGCTTTCTTT	CASSGTANTEAFF
TRBD2	TRBV7-8	.	TRBJ2-1	TGTGCCAGCATTGATCGGCGGGAGGGCAATGAGCAGTTCTTC	CASIDRREGNEQFF